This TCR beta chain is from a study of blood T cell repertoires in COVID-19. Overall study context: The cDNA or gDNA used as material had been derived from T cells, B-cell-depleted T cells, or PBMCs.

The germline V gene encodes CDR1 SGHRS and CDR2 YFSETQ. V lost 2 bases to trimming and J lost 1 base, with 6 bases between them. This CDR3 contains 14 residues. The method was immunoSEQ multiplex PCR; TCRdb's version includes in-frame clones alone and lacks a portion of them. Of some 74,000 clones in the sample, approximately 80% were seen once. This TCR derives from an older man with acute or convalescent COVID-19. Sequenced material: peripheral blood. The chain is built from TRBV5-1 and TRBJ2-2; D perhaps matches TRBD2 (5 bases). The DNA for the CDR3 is TGCGCCAGCAGCTTTGAGGGGAACACCGGGGAGCTGTTTTTT. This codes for CASSFEGNTGELFF.